The next 27 T cell receptor beta chains were all read from a single sample in a study of T cell responses to AZD1222 COVID-19 vaccine. Data came from immunoSEQ multiplex PCR; TCRdb stores just in-frame clones and leaves some out. The table shows around 150,000 clones, with approximately 95% occurring only once. The input for sequencing was peripheral blood, taken 28 days after the second AZD1222 dose. The receptor set was obtained from an adult who received the AZD1222 COVID-19 vaccine.

The gene calls are TRBV18 and TRBJ2-7; the D is unclear. V was clipped by 5 bases and J by 3 bases, with 5 bases between them. The CDR3 sequence is 11 residues long. CDR1 KGHSH and CDR2 LQKENI come from the germline V gene. The DNA for the CDR3 is TGTGCCAGCTCAGCAGACTACGAGCAGTACTTC. This codes for CASSADYEQYF.

This chain connects TRBV18 to TRBJ2-1; D is undetermined. Trimming cost V 6 bases and J 8 bases, with 8 bases left between them. CDR1 and CDR2 (germline): KGHSH, LQKENI. The CDR3 spans 11 residues. The CDR3 nucleotides read TGTGCCAGCTCCAACAGCGATGAGCAGTTCTTC. Its translation is CASSNSDEQFF. The full variable domain, with the rest looked up from reference TRBV18 and TRBJ2-1, is NAGVMQNPRHLVRRRGQEARLRCSPMKGHSHVYWYRQLPEEGLKFMVYLQKENIIDESGMPKERFSAEFPKEGPSILRIQQVVRGDSAAYFCASSNSDEQFFGPGTRLTVL.

V usage is TRBV23-1 and J usage is TRBJ1-2; 8 bases are a match to TRBD1. TRBV23-1 is an open reading frame, and its role is uncertain. The CDR3 consists of 14 residues. V was clipped by 4 bases and J by 8 bases; unmatched bases: 9. CDR3 DNA sequence: TGCGCCAGCAGTCGGCCGACAGGGGTAAGAGGCTACACCTTC. Translation gives CASSRPTGVRGYTF.

The chain is built from TRBV7-8 and TRBJ2-1; D remains unclear. The CDR3 runs 14 residues. CDR1 and CDR2 from the germline V gene are SGHVS and FQNEAQ. V was trimmed by 6 bases and J by 8 bases, leaving 17 bases between them. CDR3 sequence (DNA): TGTGCCAGCAGGCGTCTTCCCTCTGGCGATGAGCAGTTCTTC. It is translated as CASRRLPSGDEQFF.

This clone was counted a single time. The V gene is TRBV2, the J gene TRBJ2-7; D ambiguous. Germline CDR1 SNHLY, CDR2 FYNNEI. The CDR3 spans 12 residues. V was shortened by 6 bases and J by 4 bases, with 10 bases between the two germline ends. The CDR3 loop is CASSPAEYEQYF. The DNA of the CDR3 is TGTGCCAGCAGCCCGGCGGAGTACGAGCAGTACTTC.

The chain combines TRBV7-9 with TRBJ1-6; TRBD1 agrees at 7 bases. There are 18 residues in the CDR3. Germline CDR1 reads SEHNR; CDR2 reads FQNEAQ (reference sequence). Germline trimming cut 3 bases from V and 1 base from J; bases unmatched to any gene: 9. The CDR3 DNA reads as TGTGCCAGCAGCTTCGGATCAGGGGGACGGTCCTATAATTCACCCCTCCACTTT. Its protein is CASSFGSGGRSYNSPLHF.

This clone has a single count. The junction shows a germline mismatch at one end, possibly a read error. V and J are TRBV7-7 and TRBJ1-2; D remains unclear. The CDR3 is 16 residues long. Germline loops: CDR1 SSHAT, CDR2 FNYEAQ (reference sequence). Here the CDR3 reads CASSLDSGRLLSGYTF. Here the CDR3 DNA reads TGTGCTAGCAGCTTAGATAGTGGTAGGCTCCTCTCTGGCTACACCTTC. The complete variable domain, with remaining parts taken from reference TRBV7-7 and TRBJ1-2, reads GAGVSQSPRYKVTKRGQDVTLRCDPISSHATLYWYQQALGQGPEFLTYFNYEAQPDKSGLPSDRFSAERPEGSISTLTIQRTEQRDSAMYRCASSLDSGRLLSGYTFGSGTRLTVV.

The gene calls are TRBV3-1 (or the pseudogene TRBV3-2) and TRBJ2-3; D not resolved. This CDR3 contains 15 residues. CDR1 is LGHDT and CDR2 is YNNKEL in the germline V gene (reference sequence). The ends were cut back, 1 base at V and 2 bases at J, with 10 bases in the middle. CDR3 sequence (DNA): TGTGCCAGCAGCCAAGCGTCCCCCTCCACAGATACGCAGTATTTT. Translation gives CASSQASPSTDTQYF.

This chain joins TRBV7-9 and TRBJ2-5, with TRBD2 matching 7 bases. Unmatched junction bases numbered 7, after V lost 1 base and J lost 5 bases. The CDR3 is made up of 15 amino acids. Germline values: CDR1 SEHNR, CDR2 FQNEAQ (reference sequence). This CDR3 is CASSLGAAGKETQYF. The CDR3 DNA reads TGTGCCAGCAGCTTAGGGGCAGCGGGGAAGGAGACCCAGTACTTC.

This rearrangement joins TRBV28 to TRBJ1-1; D is unresolved. The CDR3 contains 11 residues. Germline V gives CDR1 MDHEN, CDR2 SYDVKM. V was shortened by 7 bases and J by 8 bases, with 11 bases between the two germline ends. This chain's CDR3 is CASTRPGEAFF. The CDR3 DNA reads TGTGCCAGCACCCGCCCCGGGGAAGCTTTCTTT.

The genes are TRBV27 and TRBJ2-1; maybe TRBD2 (5 bases). CDR1 is MNHEY and CDR2 is SMNVEV in the germline V gene (reference sequence). Trimming cost V 8 bases and J 5 bases, with 19 bases left between them. The CDR3 totals 15 residues. CDR3 in DNA: TGTGCCAGCCGTATAGCGTATCTTTTTGACAATGAGCAGTTCTTC. Translation: CASRIAYLFDNEQFF.

This chain uses TRBV2 with TRBJ1-3; D call uncertain. The germline V and J ends were trimmed by 3 bases and 0 bases, with 6 bases remaining between them. Per the germline V gene, CDR1 is SNHLY and CDR2 is FYNNEI. The CDR3 has 14 amino acids. CDR3 amino acids: CASSDRTSGNTIYF. CDR3 sequence (DNA): TGTGCCAGCAGTGACAGGACCTCTGGAAACACCATATATTTT. Combining the CDR3 with reference TRBV2 and TRBJ1-3 gives the whole variable domain EPEVTQTPSHQVTQMGQEVILRCVPISNHLYFYWYRQILGQKVEFLVSFYNNEISEKSEIFDDQFSVERPDGSNFTLKIRSTKLEDSAMYFCASSDRTSGNTIYFGEGSWLTVV.

CDR3 sequence (DNA): TGTGCCAGCAGTTTATCCGGGACAGGGGCCAATCAGCCCCAGCATTTT. Encoded protein: CASSLSGTGANQPQHF. This chain uses TRBV6-2 or TRBV6-3 with TRBJ1-5; TRBD1 matches at 10 bases. Losses at the gene ends were 4 bases for V and 3 bases for J; bases not matched to a gene: 6. The CDR3 length is 16 residues. CDR1 and CDR2 (germline): MNHEY, SVGEGT.

The chain joins TRBV25-1 to TRBJ2-7, with a tentative D call TRBD1 (7 bases). Germline values: CDR1 MGHDK, CDR2 SYGVNS. Trimming took 6 bases from V and 3 from J, leaving 15 bases between them. The CDR3 contains 14 residues. The CDR3 loop is CASRGGQGDYEQYF. The CDR3 nucleotides are TGTGCCAGCAGGGGGGGCCAGGGGGACTACGAGCAGTACTTC.

This chain joins TRBV25-1 and TRBJ2-5, with a possible D match to TRBD2 (6 bases). The germline CDR1 and CDR2 sequences are MGHDK and SYGVNS. Trimming left V 4 bases short and J 3 bases short, with 24 bases between. The CDR3 spans 18 residues. The CDR3 protein is CASSGWGLRGLTKETQYF. The CDR3 DNA reads TGTGCCAGCAGTGGATGGGGGTTGCGGGGACTTACTAAAGAGACCCAGTACTTC. Full variable domain (rest looked up from reference TRBV25-1 and TRBJ2-5): EADIYQTPRYLVIGTGKKITLECSQTMGHDKMYWYQQDPGMELHLIHYSYGVNSTEKGDLSSESTVSRIRTEHFPLTLESARPSHTSQYLCASSGWGLRGLTKETQYFGPGTRLLVL.

The genes are TRBV7-9 and TRBJ1-2; no firm D call. V lost 5 bases and J 6 bases, leaving 13 bases between the germline ends. Germline CDR1 is SEHNR and CDR2 is FQNEAQ (reference sequence). CDR3 length: 13 amino acids. The CDR3 sequence is CASSPTVLNGYTF. For the CDR3, the DNA is TGTGCCAGCAGCCCCACAGTATTAAATGGCTACACCTTC.

This sequence joins TRBV18 and TRBJ1-3; possible D gene TRBD1, 6 bases. This CDR3 is built from 16 residues. Trimming removed 4 bases at V and 0 bases at J, with 13 bases between. Germline V lookup: CDR1 KGHSH, CDR2 LQKENI. The CDR3: CASSQNRARSGNTIYF. The CDR3 coding sequence is TGTGCCAGCTCACAAAACAGGGCCCGCTCTGGAAACACCATATATTTT.

This sequence joins TRBV5-5 and TRBJ2-3, with 8 bases aligning to TRBD2. The germline gives CDR1 SGHKS, CDR2 YYEKEE (reference sequence). With V trimmed by 4 bases and J by 6 bases, 16 bases remained unmatched. This CDR3 has 17 amino acids. The CDR3 spells CASSPPPGRGAIDTQYF. CDR3 coding DNA: TGTGCCAGCAGCCCACCACCCGGGAGGGGGGCTATTGATACGCAGTATTTT.

The chain uses TRBV4-2 and TRBJ2-5, with 9 bases lining up with TRBD1. This CDR3 is built from 15 residues. V gave up 0 bases and J gave up 5 bases; unmatched junction bases: 4. CDR1 LGHNA and CDR2 YNFKEQ come from the germline V gene. The CDR3 region has the DNA TGTGCCAGCAGCCAAGATAACAGGGGGCGGGAGACCCAGTACTTC. Protein: CASSQDNRGRETQYF.

V gene TRBV11-2 combines with J gene TRBJ1-2, with a tentative D call TRBD1 (6 bases). Trimming cost V 4 bases and J 8 bases, with 17 bases left between them. The CDR3 contains 14 residues. The germline V gene has CDR1 SGHAT and CDR2 FQNNGV. CDR3 sequence (DNA): TGTGCCAGCAGCTCAGGGGACGGGACGGGGGGCTACACCTTC. This gives the protein CASSSGDGTGGYTF.

The chain carries TRBV4-3 and TRBJ2-7, with a possible D match to TRBD1 (5 bases). V lost 3 bases to trimming and J lost 6 bases, with 12 bases between them. The CDR3 runs to 13 residues. CDR1 is LGHNA, CDR2 YSLEER, per germline. The CDR3 DNA follows: TGCGCCAGCAGCCAGTGGAAGGGGCTCGAGCAGTACTTC. It is translated as CASSQWKGLEQYF.

This chain links TRBV7-9 with TRBJ2-1, with D possibly matching TRBD1 (6 bases). CDR3 length: 15 amino acids. Germline CDR1 reads SEHNR; CDR2 reads FQNEAQ (reference sequence). Trimming pared 7 bases from V and 10 bases from J, leaving 23 bases between. CDR3 DNA: TGTGCCAGCACCCTACAGGGCGCCCTGTTGTTAGAGCAGTTCTTC. This gives the protein CASTLQGALLLEQFF.

The chain carries TRBV27 and TRBJ2-1; possibly TRBD1 for D (6 bases). Germline V CDR1 and CDR2: MNHEY, SMNVEV (reference sequence). V dropped 3 bases and J dropped 8 bases, with 14 bases sitting between them. This CDR3 region has 14 residues. CDR3 nucleotides: TGTGCCAGCAGTTTCACTCTTTCAGGGGATGAGCAGTTCTTC. This encodes CASSFTLSGDEQFF.

The chain joins TRBV19 to TRBJ2-3, with 8 positions matching TRBD2. The germline gives CDR1 LNHDA, CDR2 SQIVND (reference sequence). This CDR3 comprises 20 residues. V lost 4 bases, J lost 0 bases, and 18 bases stayed unmatched. The CDR3: CASSTPWGGGGLQSTDTQYF. The CDR3 DNA reads as TGTGCCAGTAGTACCCCTTGGGGGGGCGGGGGGCTCCAAAGCACAGATACGCAGTATTTT.

The V and J genes are TRBV21-1 and TRBJ1-1; TRBD1 was called by the table and not checked on the DNA. TRBV21-1 is a documented pseudogene. CDR3 length: 15 amino acids. The CDR3 DNA reads as TGTGCCAGCAGCAAAGCGGGACAGTGGGTAGTGGAAGCTTTCTTT. It yields the protein CASSKAGQWVVEAFF.

The rearrangement links TRBV11-2 to TRBJ2-7; D possibly uses TRBD1 or TRBD2 (5 bases each). CDR3 size: 14 residues. Germline V gene sequence: CDR1 SGHAT, CDR2 FQNNGV. V lost 4 bases to trimming and J lost 3 bases, with 13 bases between them. The CDR3 region has the DNA TGTGCCAGCAGCTCGGGAACAGGCTACTACGAGCAGTACTTC. This codes for CASSSGTGYYEQYF. Supplemented by reference TRBV11-2 and TRBJ2-7, the full variable domain reads EAGVAQSPRYKIIEKRQSVAFWCNPISGHATLYWYQQILGQGPKLLIQFQNNGVVDDSQLPKDRFSAERLKGVDSTLKIQPAKLEDSAVYLCASSSGTGYYEQYFGPGTRLTVT.

V and J are TRBV7-2 and TRBJ2-5; TRBD2 matches 12 bases. From germline, CDR1 is SGHTA and CDR2 FQGNSA. V lost 6 bases and J lost 2; bases outside the gene matches: 4. There are 15 residues in the CDR3. CDR3 nucleotide sequence: TGTGCCAGCAGGGCACTAGCGGGGGGTCAAGAGACCCAGTACTTC. This sequence encodes CASRALAGGQETQYF.